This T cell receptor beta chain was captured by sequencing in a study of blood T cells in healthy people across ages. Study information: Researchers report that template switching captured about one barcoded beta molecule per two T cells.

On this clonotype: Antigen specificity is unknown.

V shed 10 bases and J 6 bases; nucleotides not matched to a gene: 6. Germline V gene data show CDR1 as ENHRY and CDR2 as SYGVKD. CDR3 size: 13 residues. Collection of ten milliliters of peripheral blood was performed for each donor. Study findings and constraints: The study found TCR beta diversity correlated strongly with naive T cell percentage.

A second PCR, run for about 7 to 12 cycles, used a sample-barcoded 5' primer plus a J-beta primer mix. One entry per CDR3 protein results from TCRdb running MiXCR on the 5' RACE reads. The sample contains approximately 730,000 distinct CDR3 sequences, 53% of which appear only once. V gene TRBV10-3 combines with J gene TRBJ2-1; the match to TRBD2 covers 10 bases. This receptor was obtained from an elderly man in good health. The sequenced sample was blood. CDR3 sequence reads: CASGLAGANEQFF. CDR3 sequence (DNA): TGTGCCAGCGGGCTAGCGGGAGCCAATGAGCAGTTCTTC.